Listed below are T cell receptor beta chains from one sample, sequenced in a study of blood T cell repertoires in COVID-19. The assay was immunoSEQ multiplex PCR, and TCRdb's table has in-frame clones only and misses some. The data hold 350,000 to 400,000 clones, with roughly 84% observed a single time. The sequencing sample was made of PBMCs or T cells enriched from blood (not recorded which). Source of these receptors: a woman aged 25 to 39 who had recovered from COVID-19. The CDR3 runs from the conserved cysteine through the conserved F or W. D genes are given only for firm matches. Clone size is shown for a subset of rows, as once, few, many or a class of expanded clone.

V: TRBV7-9
J: TRBJ1-1
size: -
D: -
CDR3: CASSLVGAGEAFF
DNA: TGTGCCAGCAGCTTAGTAGGGGCGGGAGAAGCTTTCTTT

V: TRBV5-1
J: TRBJ2-3
size: -
D: -
CDR3: CASRRVADTQYF
DNA: TGCGCCAGCAGGCGGGTGGCAGATACGCAGTATTTT

V: TRBV5-4
J: TRBJ2-1
size: -
D: -
CDR3: CASSLDSGSYNEQFF
DNA: TGTGCCAGCAGCTTGGACAGCGGCTCCTACAATGAGCAGTTCTTC

V: TRBV11-2
J: TRBJ2-1
size: once
D: -
CDR3: CASSLNSQSEFF
DNA: TGTGCCAGCAGCTTAAATTCCCAGTCCGAGTTCTTC

V: TRBV10-3
J: TRBJ2-7
size: -
D: TRBD2
CDR3: CAISPGLAGHEQYF
DNA: TGTGCCATCAGCCCGGGACTAGCGGGACACGAGCAGTACTTC

V: TRBV6-5
J: TRBJ1-6
size: -
D: TRBD1
CDR3: CASGGGGLPLHF
DNA: TGTGCCAGCGGAGGAGGGGGCTTACCCCTCCACTTT

V: TRBV19
J: TRBJ2-1
size: -
D: TRBD2
CDR3: CASSAGLAGGPSEQFF
DNA: TGTGCCAGTAGTGCGGGACTAGCGGGGGGGCCTAGTGAGCAGTTCTTC

V: TRBV6-5
J: TRBJ1-1
size: -
D: TRBD1
CDR3: CASSYSFTGGTEAFF
DNA: TGTGCCAGCAGTTACTCGTTCACAGGGGGCACTGAAGCTTTCTTT

V: TRBV18
J: TRBJ1-3
size: -
D: TRBD1
CDR3: CASSPPGQGGNTIYF
DNA: TGTGCCAGCTCACCACCGGGACAGGGGGGAAACACCATATATTTT

V: TRBV4-2
J: TRBJ2-3
size: few
D: TRBD2
CDR3: CASSQRTSLAGPDTQYF
DNA: TGTGCCAGCAGCCAAAGAACGTCGTTAGCGGGCCCGGATACGCAGTATTTT

V: TRBV5-1
J: TRBJ2-5
size: -
D: -
CDR3: CASSFGPGGSQETQYF
DNA: TGCGCCAGCAGCTTCGGCCCCGGCGGGTCCCAAGAGACCCAGTACTTC

V: TRBV7-3
J: TRBJ2-1
size: -
D: TRBD1
CDR3: CASSLGQGAYNEQFF
DNA: TGTGCCAGCAGCCTCGGACAGGGAGCCTACAATGAGCAGTTCTTC

V: TRBV24-1
J: TRBJ2-1
size: -
D: TRBD2
CDR3: CATSPASGTYNEQFF
DNA: TGTGCCACCAGTCCGGCCAGCGGGACCTACAATGAGCAGTTCTTC

V: TRBV7-9
J: TRBJ1-2
size: -
D: -
CDR3: CASSPRLVDYGYTF
DNA: TGTGCCAGCAGCCCCCGGCTAGTCGACTATGGCTACACCTTC

V: TRBV11-2
J: TRBJ1-3
size: -
D: -
CDR3: CASSPYGNTIYF
DNA: TGTGCCAGCAGCCCGTATGGAAACACCATATATTTT

V: TRBV29-1
J: TRBJ1-5
size: -
D: -
CDR3: CSVSGGWGNQPQHF
DNA: TGCAGCGTTTCCGGAGGTTGGGGCAATCAGCCCCAGCATTTT

V: TRBV9
J: TRBJ2-7
size: -
D: TRBD2
CDR3: CASSVESGGRVYEQYF
DNA: TGTGCCAGCAGCGTAGAGTCGGGCGGGAGGGTGTACGAGCAGTACTTC

V: TRBV14
J: TRBJ1-2
size: -
D: -
CDR3: CASSFSIGGNYGYTF
DNA: TGTGCCAGCAGCTTCAGCATAGGAGGGAACTATGGCTACACCTTC

V: TRBV18
J: TRBJ2-5
size: few
D: TRBD2
CDR3: CASSPISAGASETQYF
DNA: TGTGCCAGCTCACCCATTTCAGCGGGAGCATCAGAGACCCAGTACTTC

V: TRBV29-1
J: TRBJ1-1
size: few
D: -
CDR3: CSGLQGLNTEAFF
DNA: TGCAGCGGTCTTCAGGGTTTGAACACTGAAGCTTTCTTT

V: TRBV4-2
J: TRBJ2-6
size: few
D: -
CDR3: CASSQSPPSSGANVLTF
DNA: TGTGCCAGCAGCCAATCCCCACCCAGCTCTGGGGCCAACGTCCTGACTTTC

V: TRBV19
J: TRBJ1-5
size: -
D: -
CDR3: CASSIFRGNNQPQHF
DNA: TGTGCCAGTAGTATTTTTCGGGGGAACAATCAGCCCCAGCATTTT

V: TRBV18
J: TRBJ2-7
size: -
D: TRBD1
CDR3: CASSPGQNSYEQYF
DNA: TGTGCCAGCTCACCGGGACAGAACTCCTACGAGCAGTACTTC

V: TRBV27
J: TRBJ2-2
size: -
D: -
CDR3: CASSFQVLDYLNTGELFF
DNA: TGTGCCAGCAGTTTCCAGGTGTTGGACTACCTAAACACCGGGGAGCTGTTTTTT

V: TRBV7-9
J: TRBJ1-1
size: once
D: -
CDR3: CASSSLYRDNTEAFF
DNA: TGTGCCAGCAGCTCCTTATACAGGGATAACACTGAAGCTTTCTTT

V: TRBV30
J: TRBJ1-6
size: -
D: -
CDR3: CACTTVWDYNSPLHF
DNA: TGTGCCTGCACGACAGTCTGGGACTATAATTCACCCCTCCACTTT

V: TRBV28
J: TRBJ2-7
size: -
D: -
CDR3: CASSPSPTRLGRDEQYF
DNA: TGTGCCAGCAGCCCCTCCCCGACTAGGCTCGGTCGCGACGAGCAGTACTTC

V: TRBV9
J: TRBJ2-7
size: -
D: -
CDR3: CASSVDPRRDSYEQYF
DNA: TGTGCCAGCAGCGTAGATCCCCGACGGGACTCCTACGAGCAGTACTTC

V: TRBV5-5
J: TRBJ2-7
size: -
D: TRBD1
CDR3: CASSSLTGAYEQYF
DNA: TGTGCCAGCAGCTCCCTGACAGGGGCCTACGAGCAGTACTTC

V: TRBV13
J: TRBJ1-1
size: -
D: TRBD1
CDR3: CASSRTDRGSQNTEAFF
DNA: TGTGCCAGCAGCCGTACGGACAGGGGGAGTCAGAACACTGAAGCTTTCTTT

V: TRBV4-1
J: TRBJ2-1
size: -
D: TRBD2
CDR3: CASSQQPDSGSSNEQFF
DNA: TGCGCCAGCAGCCAACAACCGGATAGCGGGAGTTCTAATGAGCAGTTCTTC

V: TRBV28
J: TRBJ2-7
size: -
D: TRBD1
CDR3: CASSLAPGQGAYEQYF
DNA: TGTGCCAGCAGTTTGGCCCCGGGACAGGGGGCCTACGAGCAGTACTTC

V: TRBV9
J: TRBJ1-2
size: -
D: TRBD1
CDR3: CASSPGGLANYGYTF
DNA: TGTGCCAGCAGCCCAGGGGGCCTAGCTAACTATGGCTACACCTTC

V: TRBV18
J: TRBJ2-1
size: -
D: -
CDR3: CASSPANDNEQFF
DNA: TGTGCCAGCTCACCGGCCAACGACAATGAGCAGTTCTTC

V: TRBV18
J: TRBJ1-4
size: once
D: -
CDR3: CASSPTGTNEKLFF
DNA: TGTGCCAGCTCACCAACGGGGACTAATGAAAAACTGTTTTTT

V: TRBV30
J: TRBJ1-5
size: -
D: -
CDR3: CAWSVRGIGNQPQHF
DNA: TGTGCCTGGAGTGTACGGGGGATCGGCAATCAGCCCCAGCATTTT